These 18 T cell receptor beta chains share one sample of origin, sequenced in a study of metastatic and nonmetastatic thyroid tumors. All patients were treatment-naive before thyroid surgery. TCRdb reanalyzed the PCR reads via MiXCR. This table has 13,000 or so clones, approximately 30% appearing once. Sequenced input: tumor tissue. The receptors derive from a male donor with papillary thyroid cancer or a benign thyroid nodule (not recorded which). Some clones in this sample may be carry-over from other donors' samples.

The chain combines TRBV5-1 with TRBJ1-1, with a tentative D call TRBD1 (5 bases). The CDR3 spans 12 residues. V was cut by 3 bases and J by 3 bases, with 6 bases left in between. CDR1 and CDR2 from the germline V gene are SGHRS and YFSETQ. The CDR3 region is CASSWGDTEAFF. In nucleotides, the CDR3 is TGCGCCAGCAGCTGGGGCGACACTGAAGCTTTCTTT.

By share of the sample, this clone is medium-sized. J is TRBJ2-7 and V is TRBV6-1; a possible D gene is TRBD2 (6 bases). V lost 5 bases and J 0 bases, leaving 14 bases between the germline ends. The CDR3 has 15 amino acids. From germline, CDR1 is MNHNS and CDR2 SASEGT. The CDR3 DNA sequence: TGTGCCAGCAGTACCGGGACTGGGGTCTCCTACGAGCAGTACTTC. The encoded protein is CASSTGTGVSYEQYF.

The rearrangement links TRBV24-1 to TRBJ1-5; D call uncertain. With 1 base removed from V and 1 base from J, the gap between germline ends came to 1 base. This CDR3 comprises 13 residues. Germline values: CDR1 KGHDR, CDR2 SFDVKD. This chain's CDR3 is CATSDFSNQPQHF. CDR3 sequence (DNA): TGTGCCACCAGTGATTTCAGCAATCAGCCCCAGCATTTT.

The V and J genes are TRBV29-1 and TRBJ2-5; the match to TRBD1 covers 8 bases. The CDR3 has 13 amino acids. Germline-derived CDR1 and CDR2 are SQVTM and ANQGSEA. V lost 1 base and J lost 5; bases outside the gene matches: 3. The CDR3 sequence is CSVEGTGKETQYF. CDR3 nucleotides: TGCAGCGTTGAAGGGACAGGGAAGGAGACCCAGTACTTC.

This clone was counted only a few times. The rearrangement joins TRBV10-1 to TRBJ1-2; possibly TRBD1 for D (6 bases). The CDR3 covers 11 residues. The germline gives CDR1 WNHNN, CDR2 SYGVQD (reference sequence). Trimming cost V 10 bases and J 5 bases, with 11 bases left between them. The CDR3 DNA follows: TGCGCCAACAGGGAACGGTATGGCTACACCTTC. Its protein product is CANRERYGYTF.

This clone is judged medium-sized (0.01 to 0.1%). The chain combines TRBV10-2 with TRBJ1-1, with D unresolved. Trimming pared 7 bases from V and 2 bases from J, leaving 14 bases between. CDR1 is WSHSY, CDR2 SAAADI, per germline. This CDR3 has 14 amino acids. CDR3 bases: TGCGCCAGCACCGAGCCGGCTCTAAACACTGAAGCTTTCTTT. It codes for CASTEPALNTEAFF.

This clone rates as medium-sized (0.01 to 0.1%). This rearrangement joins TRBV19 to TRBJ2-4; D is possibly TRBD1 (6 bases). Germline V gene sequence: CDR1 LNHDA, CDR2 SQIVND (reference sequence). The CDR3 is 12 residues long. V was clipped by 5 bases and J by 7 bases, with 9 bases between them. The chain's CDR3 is CASSHRENIQYF. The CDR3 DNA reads TGTGCCAGTAGTCACAGGGAGAACATTCAGTACTTC.

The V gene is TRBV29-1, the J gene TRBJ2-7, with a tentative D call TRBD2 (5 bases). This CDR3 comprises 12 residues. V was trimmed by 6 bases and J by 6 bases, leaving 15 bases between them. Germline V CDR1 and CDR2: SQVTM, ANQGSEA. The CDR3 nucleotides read TGCAGCGTCCTAGTTGGTGGACTCGAGCAGTACTTC. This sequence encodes CSVLVGGLEQYF.

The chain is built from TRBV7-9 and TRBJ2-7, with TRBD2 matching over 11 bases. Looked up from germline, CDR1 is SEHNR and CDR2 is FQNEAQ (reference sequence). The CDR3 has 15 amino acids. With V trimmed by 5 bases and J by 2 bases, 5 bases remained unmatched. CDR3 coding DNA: TGTGCCAGCAGCCTCGGGACTAGCGGTACCTACGAGCAGTACTTC. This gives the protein CASSLGTSGTYEQYF.

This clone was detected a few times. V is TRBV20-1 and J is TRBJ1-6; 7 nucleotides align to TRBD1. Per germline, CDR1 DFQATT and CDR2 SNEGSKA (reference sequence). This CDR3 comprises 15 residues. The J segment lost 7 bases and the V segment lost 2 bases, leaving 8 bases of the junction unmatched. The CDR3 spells CSARTPTGSNSPLHF. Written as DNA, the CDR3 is TGCAGTGCTAGAACCCCGACAGGGTCAAATTCACCCCTCCACTTT.

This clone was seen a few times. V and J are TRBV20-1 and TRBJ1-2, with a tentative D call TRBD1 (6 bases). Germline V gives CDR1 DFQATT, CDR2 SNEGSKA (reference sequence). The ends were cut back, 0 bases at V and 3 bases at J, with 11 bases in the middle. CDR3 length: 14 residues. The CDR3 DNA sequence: TGCAGTGCTAGAGATCCAGGGGTCGACTATGGCTACACCTTC. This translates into CSARDPGVDYGYTF.

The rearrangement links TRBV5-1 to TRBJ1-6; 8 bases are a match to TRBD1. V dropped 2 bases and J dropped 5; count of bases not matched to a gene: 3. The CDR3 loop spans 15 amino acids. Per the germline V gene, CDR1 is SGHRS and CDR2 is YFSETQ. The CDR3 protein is CASSLTGGNNSPLHF. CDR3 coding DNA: TGCGCCAGCAGCTTAACAGGGGGAAATAATTCACCCCTCCACTTT.

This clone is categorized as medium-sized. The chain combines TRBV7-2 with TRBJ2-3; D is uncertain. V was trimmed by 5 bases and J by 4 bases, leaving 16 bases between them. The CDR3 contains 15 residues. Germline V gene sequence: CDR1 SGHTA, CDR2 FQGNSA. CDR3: CASSPEAPRADTQYF. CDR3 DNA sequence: TGTGCCAGCAGCCCAGAGGCCCCTAGGGCAGATACGCAGTATTTT.

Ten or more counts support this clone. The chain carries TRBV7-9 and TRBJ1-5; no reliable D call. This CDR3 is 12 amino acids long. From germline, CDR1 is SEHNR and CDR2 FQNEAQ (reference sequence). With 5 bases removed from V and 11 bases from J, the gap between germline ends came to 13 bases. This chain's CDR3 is CASSPLREAQHF. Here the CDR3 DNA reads TGTGCCAGCAGCCCACTAAGGGAAGCCCAGCATTTT.

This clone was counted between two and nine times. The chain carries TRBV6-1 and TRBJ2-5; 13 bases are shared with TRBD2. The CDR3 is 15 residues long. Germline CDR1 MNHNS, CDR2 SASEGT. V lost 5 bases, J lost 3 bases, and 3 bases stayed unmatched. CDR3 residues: CASSRLAGGEETQYF. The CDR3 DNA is TGTGCCAGCAGTAGACTAGCGGGAGGAGAAGAGACCCAGTACTTC.

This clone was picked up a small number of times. The CDR3 DNA follows: TGTGCCAGTAGTCGACAGGGAAGCACCGGGGAGCTGTTTTTT. Residues: CASSRQGSTGELFF. The chain is built from TRBV19 and TRBJ2-2, with TRBD1 matching 7 bases. Germline V lookup: CDR1 LNHDA, CDR2 SQIVND (reference sequence). The CDR3 sequence is 14 residues long. Germline trimming cut 5 bases from V and 4 bases from J; bases unmatched to any gene: 4.

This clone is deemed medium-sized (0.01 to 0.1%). The CDR3 is CASSFYAGGYGYTF. In DNA, the CDR3 is TGTGCCAGCAGCTTCTACGCGGGAGGATATGGCTACACCTTC. The chain is built from TRBV7-2 and TRBJ1-2; no clear D. This CDR3 contains 14 residues. The V gene's germline CDR1 is SGHTA and CDR2 FQGNSA. V shed 3 bases and J shed 5 bases, with 13 bases lying between them.

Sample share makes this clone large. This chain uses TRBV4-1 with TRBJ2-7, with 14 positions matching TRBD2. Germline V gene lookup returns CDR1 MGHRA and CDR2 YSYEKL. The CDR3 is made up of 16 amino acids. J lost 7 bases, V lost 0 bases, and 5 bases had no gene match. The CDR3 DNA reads TGCGCCAGCAGCCAAGAAGGGACTAGCGGGAGTTGGGAGCAGTACTTC. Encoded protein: CASSQEGTSGSWEQYF.